A selection of T cell receptor beta chains follows, all from one sample in a study of cytomegalovirus exposure and HLA in healthy donors. This table comes from immunoSEQ multiplex PCR, and its TCRdb copy is limited to in-frame clones, with some not included. The data hold about 140,000 clones, with 60% to 80% observed a single time. Sequenced: PBMCs. Receptors originate from a male donor in good health and CMV-seronegative. Each CDR3 is given with its conserved first and last residue. Fields, in order: clone size, V gene, J gene, CDR3 length, D gene, CDR3 protein, CDR3 DNA. A D gene is named only where the DNA matches it firmly. Some rows mark clone size as missing; the rest say once, few, many or name a class of expanded clone.

size: .
V: TRBV7-9
J: TRBJ1-2
length: 18
D: .
CDR3: CASSPGGGTSLGNYGYTF
DNA: TGTGCCAGCAGCCCCGGCGGGGGGACGTCCTTGGGTAACTATGGCTACACCTTC

size: .
V: TRBV27
J: TRBJ1-2
length: 13
D: .
CDR3: CASRIDRTYGYTF
DNA: TGTGCCAGCCGGATCGACAGGACCTATGGCTACACCTTC

size: .
V: TRBV15
J: TRBJ2-5
length: 14
D: .
CDR3: CATSRGSYSETQYF
DNA: TGTGCCACCAGCAGAGGTAGCTACTCGGAGACCCAGTACTTC

size: .
V: TRBV27
J: TRBJ1-1
length: 14
D: .
CDR3: CASSPLGGNTEAFF
DNA: TGTGCCAGCAGTCCCCTGGGGGGGAACACTGAAGCTTTCTTT

size: .
V: TRBV4-2
J: TRBJ1-3
length: 15
D: TRBD1
CDR3: CASSRATGSTNTIYF
DNA: TGTGCCAGCAGCCGGGCGACAGGGTCTACAAACACCATATATTTT

size: few
V: TRBV5-1
J: TRBJ1-1
length: 16
D: TRBD1
CDR3: CASSLYQGAVATEAFF
DNA: TGCGCCAGCAGCTTGTATCAGGGGGCGGTGGCAACTGAAGCTTTCTTT

size: .
V: TRBV7-2
J: TRBJ1-1
length: 15
D: .
CDR3: CASSLIRNMNTEAFF
DNA: TGTGCCAGCAGCTTGATCAGGAACATGAACACTGAAGCTTTCTTT

size: few
V: TRBV6-4
J: TRBJ2-3
length: 15
D: TRBD2
CDR3: CASSDGGGATDTQYF
DNA: TGTGCCAGCAGTGACGGCGGGGGGGCCACAGATACGCAGTATTTT

size: .
V: TRBV7-9
J: TRBJ1-1
length: 15
D: .
CDR3: CASSLSGTTETEAFF
DNA: TGTGCCAGCAGCTTAAGCGGGACGACTGAGACTGAAGCTTTCTTT

size: .
V: TRBV28
J: TRBJ2-7
length: 14
D: TRBD1
CDR3: CASSLTGSPYEQYF
DNA: TGTGCCAGCAGCCTGACAGGGAGCCCCTACGAGCAGTACTTC

size: .
V: TRBV5-5
J: TRBJ1-6
length: 15
D: .
CDR3: CASSDGGTYNSPLHF
DNA: TGTGCCAGCAGCGACGGAGGGACCTATAATTCACCCCTCCACTTT

size: .
V: TRBV6-7
J: TRBJ1-5
length: 14
D: .
CDR3: CASSYIAGNQPQHF
DNA: TGTGCCAGCAGTTACATTGCAGGGAATCAGCCCCAGCATTTT

size: .
V: TRBV25-1
J: TRBJ1-1
length: 13
D: .
CDR3: CASSITGVTEAFF
DNA: TGTGCCAGCAGCATCACAGGTGTCACTGAAGCTTTCTTT

size: few
V: TRBV6-5
J: TRBJ2-3
length: 14
D: .
CDR3: CASRRSASTDTQYF
DNA: TGTGCCAGCAGACGGTCCGCCTCGACAGATACGCAGTATTTT

size: few
V: TRBV19
J: TRBJ1-5
length: 14
D: TRBD1
CDR3: CASSPRDSYQPQHF
DNA: TGTGCCAGTAGTCCGAGGGACAGCTATCAGCCCCAGCATTTT

size: .
V: TRBV4-2
J: TRBJ1-3
length: 15
D: TRBD1
CDR3: CASSQLGDREVPIYF
DNA: TGTGCCAGCAGCCAACTCGGGGACAGGGAAGTTCCCATATATTTT

size: .
V: TRBV2
J: TRBJ2-5
length: 15
D: TRBD2
CDR3: CASTPRGGGRETQYF
DNA: TGTGCCAGCACCCCCAGAGGCGGGGGGAGGGAGACCCAGTACTTC

size: .
V: TRBV7-9
J: TRBJ1-1
length: 14
D: .
CDR3: CASSLGQGNTEAFF
DNA: TGTGCCAGCAGCTTAGGTCAGGGGAACACTGAAGCTTTCTTT

size: .
V: TRBV13
J: TRBJ2-1
length: 15
D: .
CDR3: CASSLALLRENEQFF
DNA: TGTGCCAGCAGCTTAGCGTTGTTAAGGGAGAATGAGCAGTTCTTC

size: .
V: TRBV7-2
J: TRBJ1-6
length: 16
D: .
CDR3: CASSSQGLSYNSPLHF
DNA: TGTGCCAGCAGCTCTCAGGGATTGTCCTATAATTCACCCCTCCACTTT

size: .
V: TRBV7-2
J: TRBJ2-7
length: 15
D: .
CDR3: CASSPFDESLYEQYF
DNA: TGTGCCAGCAGCCCCTTCGATGAGTCCCTCTACGAGCAGTACTTC

size: .
V: TRBV5-1
J: TRBJ2-7
length: 14
D: TRBD1
CDR3: CASSLWDRRGEQYF
DNA: TGCGCCAGCAGTTTGTGGGACAGGAGGGGCGAGCAGTACTTC

size: .
V: TRBV5-5
J: TRBJ1-2
length: 16
D: .
CDR3: CASSRAGSGGDYGYTF
DNA: TGTGCCAGCAGCAGAGCCGGCTCGGGGGGTGACTATGGCTACACCTTC

size: .
V: TRBV7-9
J: TRBJ2-5
length: 15
D: TRBD2
CDR3: CASSTPSGAGETQYF
DNA: TGTGCCAGCAGCACCCCTAGCGGGGCGGGGGAGACCCAGTACTTC

size: .
V: TRBV30
J: TRBJ1-5
length: 12
D: .
CDR3: CAWGRGNQPQHF
DNA: TGTGCCTGGGGCCGGGGAAATCAGCCCCAGCATTTT

size: .
V: TRBV4-3
J: TRBJ2-4
length: 17
D: TRBD2
CDR3: CASSLETSGGARNIQYF
DNA: TGCGCCAGCAGCCTAGAGACTAGCGGGGGGGCGAGAAACATTCAGTACTTC

size: .
V: TRBV4-3
J: TRBJ2-1
length: 14
D: .
CDR3: CASSQDQGYNEQFF
DNA: TGCGCCAGCAGCCAAGATCAGGGATACAATGAGCAGTTCTTC

size: .
V: TRBV4-2
J: TRBJ1-1
length: 14
D: .
CDR3: CASSQEAPNTEAFF
DNA: TGTGCCAGCAGTCAAGAGGCACCGAACACTGAAGCTTTCTTT

size: .
V: TRBV4-3
J: TRBJ1-2
length: 15
D: .
CDR3: CASSVNRVPNYGYTF
DNA: TGCGCCAGCAGCGTGAACAGGGTACCTAACTATGGCTACACCTTC

size: .
V: TRBV5-1
J: TRBJ1-2
length: 12
D: .
CDR3: CASSLDGYGYTF
DNA: TGCGCCAGCAGCTTGGACGGCTATGGCTACACCTTC

size: .
V: TRBV28
J: TRBJ2-6
length: 17
D: TRBD1
CDR3: CASRGTGGYSGANVLTF
DNA: TGTGCCAGCAGGGGGACAGGGGGCTACTCTGGGGCCAACGTCCTGACTTTC

size: .
V: TRBV2
J: TRBJ1-3
length: 11
D: .
CDR3: CASSLVDTIYF
DNA: TGTGCCAGCAGCTTAGTGGACACCATATATTTT

size: .
V: TRBV7-9
J: TRBJ2-2
length: 16
D: .
CDR3: CASSSMQDSVTGELFF
DNA: TGTGCCAGCAGTTCGATGCAGGACTCAGTAACCGGGGAGCTGTTTTTT

size: few
V: TRBV11-2
J: TRBJ2-2
length: 13
D: .
CDR3: CASSLGEHRELFF
DNA: TGTGCCAGCAGCTTAGGGGAGCACCGGGAGCTGTTTTTT

size: .
V: TRBV5-4
J: TRBJ2-3
length: 15
D: TRBD1
CDR3: CASSWIGQGKDTQYF
DNA: TGTGCCAGCAGCTGGATAGGACAGGGGAAAGATACGCAGTATTTT

size: .
V: TRBV28
J: TRBJ1-1
length: 11
D: .
CDR3: CASSLRTEAFF
DNA: TGTGCCAGCAGCCTGAGAACTGAAGCTTTCTTT

size: once
V: TRBV4-2
J: TRBJ1-3
length: 18
D: TRBD1
CDR3: CASSRLLGGTEFGNTIYF
DNA: TGTGCCAGCAGCCGACTGCTGGGCGGGACAGAATTTGGAAACACCATATATTTT

size: .
V: TRBV11-1
J: TRBJ2-3
length: 15
D: TRBD2
CDR3: CASSLGRVGADTQYF
DNA: TGTGCCAGCAGCTTGGGGAGGGTGGGCGCAGATACGCAGTATTTT

size: .
V: TRBV19
J: TRBJ1-2
length: 15
D: TRBD1
CDR3: CASSSQGARSYGYTF
DNA: TGTGCCAGTAGTTCACAGGGGGCGCGAAGCTATGGCTACACCTTC

size: .
V: TRBV11-3
J: TRBJ2-3
length: 14
D: .
CDR3: CASSSPRSADTQYF
DNA: TGTGCCAGCAGCTCCCCCCGGAGCGCGGATACGCAGTATTTT

size: few
V: TRBV7-9
J: TRBJ1-1
length: 10
D: .
CDR3: CASSLLEAFF
DNA: TGTGCCAGCAGCTTGTTAGAAGCTTTCTTT

size: .
V: TRBV27
J: TRBJ2-3
length: 16
D: TRBD2
CDR3: CASSLQLAGGSDTQYF
DNA: TGTGCCAGCAGTCTGCAACTAGCGGGGGGGTCAGATACGCAGTATTTT

size: .
V: TRBV6-5
J: TRBJ1-3
length: 14
D: .
CDR3: CASSRGTRGNTIYF
DNA: TGTGCCAGCAGTAGGGGAACGCGGGGAAACACCATATATTTT

size: .
V: TRBV10-3
J: TRBJ1-1
length: 13
D: .
CDR3: CAISETTNTEAFF
DNA: TGTGCCATCAGTGAAACAACGAACACTGAAGCTTTCTTT

size: .
V: TRBV7-2
J: TRBJ2-3
length: 16
D: TRBD2
CDR3: CASSPRLAGAPDTQYF
DNA: TGTGCCAGCAGCCCGAGACTAGCGGGGGCCCCAGATACGCAGTATTTT

size: .
V: TRBV7-2
J: TRBJ2-7
length: 14
D: .
CDR3: CASSLWRTTAEQYF
DNA: TGTGCCAGCAGCTTATGGAGGACTACGGCCGAGCAGTACTTC

size: .
V: TRBV7-9
J: TRBJ1-2
length: 15
D: .
CDR3: CASTISILTGGGYTF
DNA: TGTGCCAGCACCATTTCAATCCTCACGGGGGGAGGCTACACCTTC

size: .
V: TRBV25-1
J: TRBJ2-1
length: 14
D: .
CDR3: CASSGVGARLKQFF
DNA: TGTGCCAGCAGTGGAGTGGGGGCCAGGCTTAAGCAGTTCTTC

size: few
V: TRBV6-1
J: TRBJ2-7
length: 15
D: TRBD1
CDR3: CASRPGQGGFYEQYF
DNA: TGTGCCAGCAGACCGGGACAGGGGGGATTCTACGAGCAGTACTTC

size: .
V: TRBV10-3
J: TRBJ1-6
length: 15
D: .
CDR3: CAISPTSSYNSPLHF
DNA: TGTGCCATCAGCCCGACAAGCTCCTATAATTCACCCCTCCACTTT

size: .
V: TRBV6-6
J: TRBJ1-2
length: 15
D: .
CDR3: CASSPRQDANYGYTF
DNA: TGTGCCAGCAGTCCCCGACAAGATGCTAACTATGGCTACACCTTC